One sample yielded the 15 T cell receptor beta chains listed below, sequenced in a study of cytomegalovirus exposure and HLA in healthy donors. Profiling relied on immunoSEQ multiplex PCR, and the TCRdb table lists in-frame clones only, not all of them. The sample shows under 250,000 clones, about 81% of them seen only once. Sequencing input: PBMCs. The receptors stem from a woman aged 30 to 39 in good health and CMV-seronegative.

V and J are TRBV5-1 and TRBJ2-5; 8 nucleotides match TRBD1. V was clipped by 5 bases and J by 2 bases; unmatched bases: 14. This CDR3 contains 17 residues. Germline CDR1 is SGHRS and CDR2 is YFSETQ. The DNA for the CDR3 is TGCGCCAGCAGAGTACATCCGGGACAGGCGGGACAAGAGACCCAGTACTTC. Amino acids: CASRVHPGQAGQETQYF. Full variable domain (outside the CDR3, taken from reference TRBV5-1 and TRBJ2-5): KAGVTQTPRYLIKTRGQQVTLSCSPISGHRSVSWYQQTPGQGLQFLFEYFSETQRNKGNFPGRFSGRQFSNSRSEMNVSTLELGDSALYLCASRVHPGQAGQETQYFGPGTRLLVL.

This chain links TRBV29-1 with TRBJ1-5; TRBD1 agrees at 9 bases. The CDR3 is 13 residues long. V lost 4 bases and J lost 6; bases outside the gene matches: 4. Germline CDR1 reads SQVTM; CDR2 reads ANQGSEA. CDR3 nucleotide sequence: TGCAGCGTTGGACAGGGGGGTCTTCAGCCCCAGCATTTT. Its protein is CSVGQGGLQPQHF. The complete variable domain, with remaining parts taken from reference TRBV29-1 and TRBJ1-5, reads SAVISQKPSRDICQRGTSLTIQCQVDSQVTMMFWYRQQPGQSLTLIATANQGSEATYESGFVIDKFPISRPNLTFSTLTVSNMSPEDSSIYLCSVGQGGLQPQHFGDGTRLSIL.

This clone was counted a single time. The chain recombines TRBV5-5 with TRBJ2-7; possible D gene TRBD2, 6 bases. CDR1 SGHKS and CDR2 YYEKEE come from the germline V gene (reference sequence). This CDR3 contains 14 residues. V lost 1 base, J lost 4 bases, and 12 bases lay in between. The CDR3 coding sequence is TGTGCCAGCAGCTTGTCTGAGCGGGCATACGAGCAGTACTTC. It encodes CASSLSERAYEQYF. Full variable domain (outside the CDR3, taken from reference TRBV5-5 and TRBJ2-7): DAGVTQSPTHLIKTRGQQVTLRCSPISGHKSVSWYQQVLGQGPQFIFQYYEKEERGRGNFPDRFSARQFPNYSSELNVNALLLGDSALYLCASSLSERAYEQYFGPGTRLTVT.

This sequence joins TRBV29-1 and TRBJ2-5; no firm D call. Per germline, CDR1 SQVTM and CDR2 ANQGSEA. With 4 bases removed from V and 5 bases from J, the gap between germline ends came to 5 bases. The length of the CDR3 is 10 residues. The CDR3, as DNA: TGCAGCGTTGGACATGAGACCCAGTACTTC. It codes for CSVGHETQYF.

As for this clone: At one of its ends the junction is not consistent with the germline gene, which may arise from a read error. The chain employs TRBV28 and TRBJ1-6; D gene ambiguous. The germline V gene encodes CDR1 MDHEN and CDR2 SYDVKM. The CDR3 totals 12 residues. The CDR3 bases are TGTGCCAGCAGCCCGGGTCGGGTGCCCCACCACTTT. Translated, it gives CASSPGRVPHHF.

This chain connects TRBV5-1 to TRBJ1-2, with 8 bases matching TRBD1. V lost 4 bases and J lost 4; bases outside the gene matches: 9. The CDR3 is 15 residues long. The V gene's germline CDR1 is SGHRS and CDR2 YFSETQ. DNA of the CDR3: TGCGCCAGCAGCCTCCTGGACAGGGAGGGCTATGGCTACACCTTC. This encodes CASSLLDREGYGYTF.

J is TRBJ2-1 and V is TRBV6-1, with 9 bases aligning to TRBD1. V lost 1 base, J lost 3 bases, and 4 bases stayed unmatched. The CDR3 contains 16 residues. Germline V gene sequence: CDR1 MNHNS, CDR2 SASEGT. CDR3 residues: CASSEDVTGGYNEQFF. Here the CDR3 DNA reads TGTGCCAGCAGTGAAGACGTGACAGGGGGCTACAATGAGCAGTTCTTC.

The chain links TRBV30 to TRBJ1-2, with D possibly being TRBD1 (5 bases). Germline V gene sequence: CDR1 GTSNPN, CDR2 SVGIG (reference sequence). Trimming shortened V by 3 bases and J by 4 bases, and 15 bases separated the two germline ends. The CDR3 extends over 14 amino acids. CDR3 residues: CAWRGRGIAYGYTF. As DNA, the CDR3 is TGTGCCTGGAGGGGACGGGGGATCGCCTATGGCTACACCTTC.

This clone is a singleton in its sample. J is TRBJ1-2 and V is TRBV7-2; tentative D call: TRBD1 (5 bases). The CDR3 has 11 residues. Trimming pared 2 bases from V and 13 bases from J, leaving 11 bases between. Germline values: CDR1 SGHTA, CDR2 FQGNSA. The CDR3 DNA reads TGTGCCAGCAGCTTAATGGGAGGGGTCACCTTC. Residues: CASSLMGGVTF. Looking up the rest from reference TRBV7-2 and TRBJ1-2 gives the full variable domain: GAGVSQSPSNKVTEKGKDVELRCDPISGHTALYWYRQSLGQGLEFLIYFQGNSAPDKSGLPSDRFSAERTGGSVSTLTIQRTQQEDSAVYLCASSLMGGVTFGSGTRLTVV.

This clone has just a few counts. The chain employs TRBV7-9 and TRBJ1-2, with 8 bases matching TRBD1. The CDR3 is 13 residues long. Germline CDR1 and CDR2: SEHNR and FQNEAQ (reference sequence). V was pared by 1 base and J by 10 bases, with 5 bases of the junction left unmatched. The CDR3 protein is CASSLGTGNPYTF. In DNA, the CDR3 is TGTGCCAGCAGCTTAGGGACAGGGAATCCCTACACCTTC.

The chain is built from TRBV5-6 and TRBJ2-1, with D perhaps matching TRBD2 (5 bases). The CDR3 spans 15 residues. Trimming removed 10 bases at V and 0 bases at J, with 17 bases between. Per the germline V gene, CDR1 is SGHDT and CDR2 is YYEEEE. The chain's CDR3 is CAGSRRVTSYNEQFF. CDR3 nucleotide sequence: TGTGCCGGATCCCGGCGGGTCACCTCCTACAATGAGCAGTTCTTC. Looking up the rest from reference TRBV5-6 and TRBJ2-1 gives the full variable domain: DAGVTQSPTHLIKTRGQQVTLRCSPKSGHDTVSWYQQALGQGPQFIFQYYEEEERQRGNFPDRFSGHQFPNYSSELNVNALLLGDSALYLCAGSRRVTSYNEQFFGPGTRLTVL.

V usage is TRBV5-4 and J usage is TRBJ1-2; tentative D call: TRBD1 (5 bases). The ends were cut back, 0 bases at V and 0 bases at J, with 21 bases in the middle. Germline CDR1 reads SGHNT; CDR2 reads YYREEE (reference sequence). The CDR3 is 19 residues long. The CDR3 region has the DNA TGTGCCAGCAGCTTGGGGGGCGCCTTAGGTCAATTAGCTAACTATGGCTACACCTTC. Protein sequence: CASSLGGALGQLANYGYTF.

The chain's CDR3 is CASSASGSGSYEQYF. CDR3 bases: TGTGCCAGCAGCGCCAGCGGTAGCGGGAGCTACGAGCAGTACTTC. V is TRBV11-3 and J is TRBJ2-7; TRBD2 agrees at 9 bases. CDR1 is SGHNT, CDR2 YENEEA, per germline. V lost 5 bases to trimming and J lost 3 bases; unmatched junction nucleotides: 8. The CDR3 is 15 amino acids.

The V call is TRBV5-6, the J call TRBJ2-5, with 7 bases fitting TRBD2. Trimming cost V 4 bases and J 4 bases; bases outside gene matches: 7. Germline assignment: CDR1 SGHDT and CDR2 YYEEEE. The CDR3 loop spans 14 amino acids. Written as DNA, the CDR3 is TGTGCCAGCAGCCTCTACGGCGGGGGAGAGACCCAGTACTTC. Its translation: CASSLYGGGETQYF.

In its sample, this clone was seen once. The V gene is TRBV28, the J gene TRBJ1-2, with D possibly being TRBD1 (5 bases). With 5 bases removed from V and 2 bases from J, the gap between germline ends came to 15 bases. The CDR3 consists of 15 residues. CDR1 and CDR2 from the germline V gene are MDHEN and SYDVKM. CDR3 sequence (DNA): TGTGCCAGCAGTCCGCGGGACTTCTGGAACTATGGCTACACCTTC. Translation: CASSPRDFWNYGYTF.